This TCR beta chain was identified in a study of cytomegalovirus exposure and HLA in healthy donors. About the research overall: The use of the same platform for the 100 to 150 validation repertoires and the 550 to 850 first-cohort repertoires was reported by a later analysis. General observations from the study: First-cohort TCR clusters tended to co-occur in the roughly 120 validation repertoires, a later analysis found. A classifier reportedly called cytomegalovirus status with high sensitivity and specificity.

Germline assignment: CDR1 MDHEN and CDR2 SYDVKM. The length of the CDR3 is 15 residues. The V end was cut by 5 bases, the J end by 8 bases, with 18 bases between. The repertoire was sequenced with immunoSEQ multiplex PCR; TCRdb's copy has only in-frame clones and lacks some. The sample holds 99,000 or so clones, around 86% seen once. Comment on this clone: Its antigen is as yet unknown.

This sequence joins TRBV28 and TRBJ1-4, with D possibly matching TRBD1 (6 bases). The clonotype originates from a young woman in good health and CMV-seropositive. The specimen was PBMCs. CDR3 DNA: TGTGCCAGCAGTCTCTGGGACACGCTAAGGGAAAAACTGTTTTTT. Protein sequence: CASSLWDTLREKLFF.